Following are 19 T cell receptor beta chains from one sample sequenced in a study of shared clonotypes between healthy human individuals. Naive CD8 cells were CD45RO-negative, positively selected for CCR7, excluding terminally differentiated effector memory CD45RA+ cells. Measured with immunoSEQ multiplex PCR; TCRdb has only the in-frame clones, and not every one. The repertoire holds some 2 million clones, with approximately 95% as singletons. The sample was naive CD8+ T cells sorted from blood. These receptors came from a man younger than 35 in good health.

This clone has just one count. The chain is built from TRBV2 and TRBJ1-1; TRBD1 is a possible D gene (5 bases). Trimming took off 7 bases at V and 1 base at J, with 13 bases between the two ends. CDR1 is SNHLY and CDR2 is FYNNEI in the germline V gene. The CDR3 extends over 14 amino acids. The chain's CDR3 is CASNPGPPNTEAFF. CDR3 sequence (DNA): TGTGCCAGCAATCCGGGGCCTCCGAACACTGAAGCTTTCTTT.

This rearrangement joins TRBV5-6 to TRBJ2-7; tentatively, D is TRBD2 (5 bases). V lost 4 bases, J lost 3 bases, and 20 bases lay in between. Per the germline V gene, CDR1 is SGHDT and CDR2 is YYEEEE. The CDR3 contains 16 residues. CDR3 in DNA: TGTGCCAGCAGCCTAGATGAGGGTTCGAAATTCTACGAGCAGTACTTC. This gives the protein CASSLDEGSKFYEQYF.

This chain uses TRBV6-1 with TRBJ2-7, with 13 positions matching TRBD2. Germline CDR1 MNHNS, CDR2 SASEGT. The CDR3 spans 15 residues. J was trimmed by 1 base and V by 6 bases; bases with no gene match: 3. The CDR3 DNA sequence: TGTGCCAGCAGACCGGGACTAGCGGGATCCTACGAGCAGTACTTC. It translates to CASRPGLAGSYEQYF.

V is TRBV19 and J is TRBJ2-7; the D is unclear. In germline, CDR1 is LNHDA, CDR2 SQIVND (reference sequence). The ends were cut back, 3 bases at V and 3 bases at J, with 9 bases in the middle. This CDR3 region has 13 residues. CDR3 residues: CASSMVLNYEQYF. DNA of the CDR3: TGTGCCAGTAGTATGGTACTCAACTACGAGCAGTACTTC.

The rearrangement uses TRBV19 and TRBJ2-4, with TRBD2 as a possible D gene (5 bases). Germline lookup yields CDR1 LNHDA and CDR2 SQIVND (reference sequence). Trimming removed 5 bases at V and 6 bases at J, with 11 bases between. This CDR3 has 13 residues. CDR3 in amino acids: CASSWSGGNIQYF. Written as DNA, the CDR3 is TGTGCCAGTAGTTGGAGCGGTGGAAACATTCAGTACTTC. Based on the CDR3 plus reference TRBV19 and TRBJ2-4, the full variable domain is DGGITQSPKYLFRKEGQNVTLSCEQNLNHDAMYWYRQDPGQGLRLIYYSQIVNDFQKGDIAEGYSVSREKKESFPLTVTSAQKNPTAFYLCASSWSGGNIQYFGAGTRLSVL.

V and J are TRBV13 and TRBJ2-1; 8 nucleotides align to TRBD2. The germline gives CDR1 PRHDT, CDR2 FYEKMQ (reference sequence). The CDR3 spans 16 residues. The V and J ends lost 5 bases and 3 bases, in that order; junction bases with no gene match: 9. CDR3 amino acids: CASSPAGTSLYNEQFF. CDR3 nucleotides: TGTGCCAGCAGCCCGGCCGGGACTAGTCTCTACAATGAGCAGTTCTTC.

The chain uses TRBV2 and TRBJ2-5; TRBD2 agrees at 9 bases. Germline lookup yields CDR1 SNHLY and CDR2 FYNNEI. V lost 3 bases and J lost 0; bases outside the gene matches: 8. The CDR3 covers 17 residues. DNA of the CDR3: TGTGCCAGCAGTGATTGGGCTAGCGGGACGTACCAAGAGACCCAGTACTTC. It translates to CASSDWASGTYQETQYF. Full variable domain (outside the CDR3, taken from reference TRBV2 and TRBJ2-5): EPEVTQTPSHQVTQMGQEVILRCVPISNHLYFYWYRQILGQKVEFLVSFYNNEISEKSEIFDDQFSVERPDGSNFTLKIRSTKLEDSAMYFCASSDWASGTYQETQYFGPGTRLLVL.

CDR3 amino acids: CASKRTSGIGDTQYF. CDR3 in DNA: TGTGCCAGTAAAAGGACTAGCGGGATTGGAGATACGCAGTATTTT. This chain links TRBV19 with TRBJ2-3; the match to TRBD2 covers 12 bases. The V segment lost 7 bases and the J segment 5 bases; nucleotides outside the gene matches: 7. The length of the CDR3 is 15 residues. Germline V gives CDR1 LNHDA, CDR2 SQIVND (reference sequence).

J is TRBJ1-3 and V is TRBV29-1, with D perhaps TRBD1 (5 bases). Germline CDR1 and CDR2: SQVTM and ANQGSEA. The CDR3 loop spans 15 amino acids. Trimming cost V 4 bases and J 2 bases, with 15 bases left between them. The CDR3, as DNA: TGCAGCGTTGTCCGGGACCGAACTCCTGGAAACACCATATATTTT. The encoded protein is CSVVRDRTPGNTIYF.

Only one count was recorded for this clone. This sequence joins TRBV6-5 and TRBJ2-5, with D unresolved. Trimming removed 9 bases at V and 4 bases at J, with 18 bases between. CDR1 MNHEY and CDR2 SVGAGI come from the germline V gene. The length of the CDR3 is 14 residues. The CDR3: CASTAQALRETQYF. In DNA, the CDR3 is TGTGCCAGTACTGCTCAGGCCCTCCGAGAGACCCAGTACTTC.

For the CDR3, the DNA is TGCGCCAGCAGCTTGGCCGGGGTTCTGAATGAGCAGTTCTTC. Translation: CASSLAGVLNEQFF. The chain has TRBV5-1 and TRBJ2-1; D possibly corresponds to TRBD2 (5 bases). Germline loops: CDR1 SGHRS, CDR2 YFSETQ. The CDR3 covers 14 residues. With 0 bases removed from V and 7 bases from J, the gap between germline ends came to 11 bases.

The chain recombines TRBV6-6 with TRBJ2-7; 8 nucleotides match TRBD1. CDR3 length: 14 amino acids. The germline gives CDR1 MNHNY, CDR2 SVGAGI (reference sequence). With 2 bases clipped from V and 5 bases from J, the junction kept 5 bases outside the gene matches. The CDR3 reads CASSYAGQVHEQYF. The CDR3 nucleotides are TGTGCCAGCAGTTACGCGGGACAGGTACACGAGCAGTACTTC.

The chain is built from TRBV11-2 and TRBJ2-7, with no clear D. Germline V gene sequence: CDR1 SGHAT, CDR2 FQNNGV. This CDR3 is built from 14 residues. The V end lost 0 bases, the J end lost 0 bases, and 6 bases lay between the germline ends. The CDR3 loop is CASSLEVDSYEQYF. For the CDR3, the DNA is TGTGCCAGCAGCTTAGAGGTGGACTCCTACGAGCAGTACTTC.

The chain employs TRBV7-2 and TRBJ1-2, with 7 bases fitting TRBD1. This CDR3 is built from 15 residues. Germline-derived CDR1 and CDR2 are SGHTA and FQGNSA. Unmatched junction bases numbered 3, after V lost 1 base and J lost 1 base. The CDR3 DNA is TGTGCCAGCAGCTTAGATGACAGGGATAACTATGGCTACACCTTC. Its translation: CASSLDDRDNYGYTF.

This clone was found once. This CDR3 is CSVEGHHPEQYF. DNA for the CDR3: TGCAGCGTTGAAGGACACCATCCCGAGCAGTACTTC. This sequence joins TRBV29-1 and TRBJ2-5, with no clear D. Judging by the DNA end, TRBJ2-7 fits better; the J call may be wrong. The CDR3 is 12 amino acids. Germline V gene data show CDR1 as SQVTM and CDR2 as ANQGSEA.

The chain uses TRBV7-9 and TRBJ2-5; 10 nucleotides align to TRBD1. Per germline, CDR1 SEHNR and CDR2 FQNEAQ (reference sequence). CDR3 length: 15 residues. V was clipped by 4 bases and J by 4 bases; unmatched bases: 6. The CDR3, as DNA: TGTGCCAGCAGCTATGACAGGGGGCGCGGAGAGACCCAGTACTTC. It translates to CASSYDRGRGETQYF.

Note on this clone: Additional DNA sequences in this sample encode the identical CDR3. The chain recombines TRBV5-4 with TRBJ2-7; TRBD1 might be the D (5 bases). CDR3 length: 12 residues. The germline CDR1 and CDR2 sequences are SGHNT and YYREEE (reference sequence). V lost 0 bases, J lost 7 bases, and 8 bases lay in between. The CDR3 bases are TGTGCCAGCAGCTTGGGTTCAGGGGAGCAGTACTTC. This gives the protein CASSLGSGEQYF.

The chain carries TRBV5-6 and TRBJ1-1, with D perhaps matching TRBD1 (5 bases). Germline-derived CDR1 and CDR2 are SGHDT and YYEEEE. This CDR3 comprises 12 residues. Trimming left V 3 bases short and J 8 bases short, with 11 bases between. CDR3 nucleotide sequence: TGTGCCAGCAGCTGGGGGGACTCAGAAGCTTTCTTT. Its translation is CASSWGDSEAFF.

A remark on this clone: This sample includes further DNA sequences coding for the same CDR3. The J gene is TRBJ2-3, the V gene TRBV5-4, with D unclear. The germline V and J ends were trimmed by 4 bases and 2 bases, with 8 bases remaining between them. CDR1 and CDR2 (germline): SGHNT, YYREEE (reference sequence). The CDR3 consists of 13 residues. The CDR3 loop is CASSLGPTDTQYF. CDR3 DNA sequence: TGTGCCAGCAGCCTGGGTCCCACAGATACGCAGTATTTT.